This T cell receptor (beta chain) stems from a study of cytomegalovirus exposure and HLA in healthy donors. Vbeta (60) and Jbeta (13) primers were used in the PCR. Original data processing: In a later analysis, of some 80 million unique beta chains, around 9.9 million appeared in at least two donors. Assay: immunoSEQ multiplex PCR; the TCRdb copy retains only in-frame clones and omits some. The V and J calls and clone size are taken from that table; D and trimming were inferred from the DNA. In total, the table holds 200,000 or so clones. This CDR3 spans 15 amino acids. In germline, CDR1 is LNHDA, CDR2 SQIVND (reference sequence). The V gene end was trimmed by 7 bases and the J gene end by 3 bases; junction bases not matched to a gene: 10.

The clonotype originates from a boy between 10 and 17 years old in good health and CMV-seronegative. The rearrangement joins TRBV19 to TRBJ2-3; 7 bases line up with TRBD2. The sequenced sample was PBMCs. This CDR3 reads CASMREGRGTDTQYF. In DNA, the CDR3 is TGTGCCAGTATGAGGGAGGGCAGAGGAACAGATACGCAGTATTTT.